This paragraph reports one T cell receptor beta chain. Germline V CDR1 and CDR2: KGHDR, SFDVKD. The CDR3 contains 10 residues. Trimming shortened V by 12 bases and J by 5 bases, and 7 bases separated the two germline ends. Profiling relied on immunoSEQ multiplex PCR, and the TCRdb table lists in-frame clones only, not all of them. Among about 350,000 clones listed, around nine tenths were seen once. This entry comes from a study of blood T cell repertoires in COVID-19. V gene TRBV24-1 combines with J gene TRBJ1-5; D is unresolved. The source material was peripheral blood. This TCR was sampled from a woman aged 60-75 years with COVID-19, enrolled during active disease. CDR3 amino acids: CAPSYQPQHF. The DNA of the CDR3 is TGTGCCCCGTCGTATCAGCCCCAGCATTTT.